Below, one TCR beta chain is given with its context. What it recognizes is unknown. The sample belongs to a study of blood T cells in healthy people across ages. Regarding the study as a whole: Per million T cells, the diversity of TCR beta decreased roughly linearly as age advanced. The percentage of naive T cells correlated strongly with TCR beta diversity. Among long-lived donors, naive CD4+ cells were more numerous and diversity higher than in aged donors.

The use of a sample-barcoded 5' primer and a J-beta primer mix characterized a second PCR of about 7 to 12 cycles. Each cDNA molecule was tagged by a template-switch adaptor with 12 random nucleotides. In TCRdb, the 5' RACE reads were re-called with MiXCR into one record per CDR3 protein. The repertoire has 600,000 to 850,000 distinct CDR3 sequences, around 40% of them found once; the top ten carry 20% to 25%. This receptor was taken from a woman in her fifties or sixties in good health. Sample: blood.

The CDR3 DNA reads as TGTGCCAGCAGCGTAGTAGAGGGCCCCTCCTACAATGAGCAGTTCTTC. Its translation: CASSVVEGPSYNEQFF. This sequence joins TRBV9 and TRBJ2-1; perhaps TRBD2 as D (5 bases). This CDR3 is built from 16 residues. In germline, CDR1 is SGDLS, CDR2 YYNGEE. V lost 0 bases to trimming and J lost 0 bases, with 10 bases between them.